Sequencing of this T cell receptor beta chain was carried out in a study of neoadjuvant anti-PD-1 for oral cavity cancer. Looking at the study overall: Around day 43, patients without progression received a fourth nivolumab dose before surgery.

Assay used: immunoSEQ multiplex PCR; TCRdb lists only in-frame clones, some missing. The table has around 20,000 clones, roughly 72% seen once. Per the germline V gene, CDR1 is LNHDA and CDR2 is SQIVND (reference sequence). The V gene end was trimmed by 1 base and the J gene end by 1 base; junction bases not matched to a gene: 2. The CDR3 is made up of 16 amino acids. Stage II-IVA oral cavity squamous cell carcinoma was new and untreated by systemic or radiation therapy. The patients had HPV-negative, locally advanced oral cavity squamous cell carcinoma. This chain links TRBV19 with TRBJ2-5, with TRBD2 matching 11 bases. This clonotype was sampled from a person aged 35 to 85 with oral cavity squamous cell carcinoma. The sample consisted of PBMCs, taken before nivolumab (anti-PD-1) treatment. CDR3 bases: TGTGCCAGTAGTATAGGCGGACTAGCGGGCCAAGAGACCCAGTACTTC. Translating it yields CASSIGGLAGQETQYF.